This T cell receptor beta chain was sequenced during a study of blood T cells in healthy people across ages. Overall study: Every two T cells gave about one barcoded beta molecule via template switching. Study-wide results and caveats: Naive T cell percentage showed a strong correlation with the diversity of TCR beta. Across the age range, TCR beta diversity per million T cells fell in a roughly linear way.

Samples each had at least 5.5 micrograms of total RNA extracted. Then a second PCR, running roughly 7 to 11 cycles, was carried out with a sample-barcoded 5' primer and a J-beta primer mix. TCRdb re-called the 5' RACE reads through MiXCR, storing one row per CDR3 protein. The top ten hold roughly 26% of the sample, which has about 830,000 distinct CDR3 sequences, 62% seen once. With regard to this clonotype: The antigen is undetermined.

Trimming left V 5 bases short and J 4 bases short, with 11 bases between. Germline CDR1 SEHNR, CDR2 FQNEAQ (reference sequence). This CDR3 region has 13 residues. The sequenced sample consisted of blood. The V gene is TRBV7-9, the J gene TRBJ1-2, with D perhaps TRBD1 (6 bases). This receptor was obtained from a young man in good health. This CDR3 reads CASSPTGFYGYTF. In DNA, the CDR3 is TGTGCCAGCAGCCCGACAGGCTTCTATGGCTACACCTTC.